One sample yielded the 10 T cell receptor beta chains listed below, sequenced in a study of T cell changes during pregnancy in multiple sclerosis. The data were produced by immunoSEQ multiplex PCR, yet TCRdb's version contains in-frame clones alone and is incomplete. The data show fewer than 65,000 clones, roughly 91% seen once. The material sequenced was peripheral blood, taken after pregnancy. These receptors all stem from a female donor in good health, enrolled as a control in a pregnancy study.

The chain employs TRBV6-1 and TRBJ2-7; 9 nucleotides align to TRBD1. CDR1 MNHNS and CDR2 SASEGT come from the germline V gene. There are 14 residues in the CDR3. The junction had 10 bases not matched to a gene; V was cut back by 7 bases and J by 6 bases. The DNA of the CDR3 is TGTGCCAGCACCGGACAGGGGCCTCTGACCGAGCAGTACTTC. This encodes CASTGQGPLTEQYF.

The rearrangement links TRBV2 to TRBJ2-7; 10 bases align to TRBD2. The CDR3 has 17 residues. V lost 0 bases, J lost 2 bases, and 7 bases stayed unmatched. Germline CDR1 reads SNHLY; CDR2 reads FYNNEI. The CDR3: CASSEALWTSGPYEQYF. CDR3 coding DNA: TGTGCCAGCAGTGAAGCGCTCTGGACTAGCGGACCCTACGAGCAGTACTTC.

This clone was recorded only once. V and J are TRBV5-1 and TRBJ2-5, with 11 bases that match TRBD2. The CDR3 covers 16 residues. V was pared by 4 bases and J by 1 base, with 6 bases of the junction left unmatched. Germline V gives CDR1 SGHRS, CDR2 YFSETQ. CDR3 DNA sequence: TGCGCCAGCAGCCAACTAGCGGGGGTGACCCAAGAGACCCAGTACTTC. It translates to CASSQLAGVTQETQYF.

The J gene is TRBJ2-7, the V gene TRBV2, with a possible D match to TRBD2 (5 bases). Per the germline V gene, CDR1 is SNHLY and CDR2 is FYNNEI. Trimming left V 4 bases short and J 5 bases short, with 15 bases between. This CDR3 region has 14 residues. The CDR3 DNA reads TGTGCCAGCAGTGCGGACTTGGTCGGTGACGAGCAGTACTTC. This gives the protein CASSADLVGDEQYF.

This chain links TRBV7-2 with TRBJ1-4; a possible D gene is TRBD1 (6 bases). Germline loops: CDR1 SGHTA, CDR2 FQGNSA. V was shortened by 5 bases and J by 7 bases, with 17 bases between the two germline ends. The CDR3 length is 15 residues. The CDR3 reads CASSPITGSSEKLFF. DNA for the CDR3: TGTGCCAGCAGCCCAATTACAGGGTCCAGTGAAAAACTGTTTTTT.

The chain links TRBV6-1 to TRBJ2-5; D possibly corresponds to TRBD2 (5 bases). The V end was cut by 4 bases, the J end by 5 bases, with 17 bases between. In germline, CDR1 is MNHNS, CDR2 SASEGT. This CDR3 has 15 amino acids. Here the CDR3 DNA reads TGTGCCAGCAGTGGACTCACTAGGACCGGGGAGACCCAGTACTTC. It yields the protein CASSGLTRTGETQYF.

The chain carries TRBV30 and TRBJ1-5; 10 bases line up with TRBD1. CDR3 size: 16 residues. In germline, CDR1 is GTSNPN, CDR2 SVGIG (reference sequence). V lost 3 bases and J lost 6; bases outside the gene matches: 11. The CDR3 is CAWRPAGTGVGQPQHF. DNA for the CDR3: TGTGCCTGGAGACCCGCCGGGACAGGGGTAGGTCAGCCCCAGCATTTT.

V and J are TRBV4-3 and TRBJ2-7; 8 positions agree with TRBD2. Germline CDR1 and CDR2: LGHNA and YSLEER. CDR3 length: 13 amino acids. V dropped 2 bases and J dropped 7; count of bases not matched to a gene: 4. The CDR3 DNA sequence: TGCGCCAGCAGCCAACCTCGGGGGGGGGAGCAGTACTTC. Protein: CASSQPRGGEQYF.

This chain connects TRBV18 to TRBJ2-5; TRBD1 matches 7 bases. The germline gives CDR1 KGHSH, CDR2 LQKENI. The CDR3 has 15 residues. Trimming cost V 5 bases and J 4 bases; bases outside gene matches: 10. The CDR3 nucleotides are TGTGCCAGCTCATCAACTACAGGGGTAGGAGAGACCCAGTACTTC. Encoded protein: CASSSTTGVGETQYF.

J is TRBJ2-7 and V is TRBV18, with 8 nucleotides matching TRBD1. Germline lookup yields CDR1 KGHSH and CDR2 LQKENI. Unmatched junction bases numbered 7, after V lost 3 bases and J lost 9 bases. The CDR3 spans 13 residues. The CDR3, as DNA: TGTGCCAGCTCACCGGGACAGGTGGAGAGGCAGTACTTC. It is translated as CASSPGQVERQYF.